This T cell receptor beta chain stems from a study of blood T cell repertoires in COVID-19. In the study overall: COVID-19 samples, acute and convalescent, were from the United States, Italy and Spain. From T cells, B-cell-depleted T cells, or PBMCs came the material, which was cDNA or gDNA.

CDR1 is SGDLS and CDR2 is YYNGEE in the germline V gene. Trimming took off 1 base at V and 7 bases at J, with 14 bases between the two ends. The CDR3 is 15 residues long. Original analysis: Amplification of reference gene primers was used by the study to estimate nucleated cell counts. Measured with immunoSEQ multiplex PCR; TCRdb has only the in-frame clones, and not every one. V, J and clone size are taken as reported in that table, and D and trimming were inferred from the DNA itself. The table includes around 25,000 clones, less than 75% detected once. The receptor was derived from a human donor in a cohort sampled during active or convalescent COVID-19. Sequenced input: peripheral blood. The rearrangement joins TRBV9 to TRBJ2-2; D gene unclear. CDR3 sequence reads: CASSVSEVFGGELFF. The CDR3 region has the DNA TGTGCCAGCAGCGTAAGCGAGGTATTTGGCGGGGAGCTGTTTTTT.